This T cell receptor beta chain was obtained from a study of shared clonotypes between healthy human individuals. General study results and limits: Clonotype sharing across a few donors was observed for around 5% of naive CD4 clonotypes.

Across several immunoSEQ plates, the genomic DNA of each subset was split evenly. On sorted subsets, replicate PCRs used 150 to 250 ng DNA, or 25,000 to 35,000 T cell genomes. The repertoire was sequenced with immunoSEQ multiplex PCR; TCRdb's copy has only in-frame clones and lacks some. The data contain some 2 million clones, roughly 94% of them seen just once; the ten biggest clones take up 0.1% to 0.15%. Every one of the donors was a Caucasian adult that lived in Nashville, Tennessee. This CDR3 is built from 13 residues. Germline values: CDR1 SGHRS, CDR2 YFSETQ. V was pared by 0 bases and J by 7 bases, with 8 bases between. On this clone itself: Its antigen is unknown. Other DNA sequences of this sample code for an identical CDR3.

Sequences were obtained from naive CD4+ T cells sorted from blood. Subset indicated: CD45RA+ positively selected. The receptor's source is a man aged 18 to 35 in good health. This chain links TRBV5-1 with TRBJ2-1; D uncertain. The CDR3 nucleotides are TGCGCCAGCAGCTTGGCCTCCAGTAATGAGCAGTTCTTC. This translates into CASSLASSNEQFF.